These 24 T cell receptor beta chains share one sample of origin, sequenced in a study of shared clonotypes between healthy human individuals. Assay used: immunoSEQ multiplex PCR; TCRdb lists only in-frame clones, some missing. The table includes approximately 2,000,000 clones, about nine tenths detected once. The sample taken for sequencing was naive CD4+ T cells from PBMCs. Regarding subset: CD45RA+ positively selected. These TCRs come from a man aged 18 to 30 in good health. Some clones in this sample may be carry-over from other donors' samples.

The chain joins TRBV2 to TRBJ1-5; D may be TRBD1 (6 bases). The CDR3 runs to 15 residues. Per the germline V gene, CDR1 is SNHLY and CDR2 is FYNNEI. Deletions cut 7 bases from V and 8 bases from J, with 21 bases between. CDR3 coding DNA: TGTGCCAGCACCGAGGGGGGTTTCTACGTCGAGCCCCAGCATTTT. Encoded protein: CASTEGGFYVEPQHF.

This clone showed up just once. The chain carries TRBV5-1 and TRBJ2-2; D is undetermined. Germline V gene lookup returns CDR1 SGHRS and CDR2 YFSETQ. The ends were cut back, 3 bases at V and 0 bases at J, with 9 bases in the middle. The CDR3 has 15 residues. CDR3 region: CASSYGWANTGELFF. Here the CDR3 DNA reads TGCGCCAGCAGCTACGGGTGGGCGAACACCGGGGAGCTGTTTTTT.

The chain uses TRBV28 and TRBJ1-5; 9 nucleotides agree with TRBD1. J gave up 9 bases and V 6 bases, and 12 bases lay outside the gene matches. The CDR3 extends over 15 amino acids. CDR1 and CDR2 (germline): MDHEN, SYDVKM. This chain's CDR3 is CASRGTDRGSGPQHF. CDR3 DNA sequence: TGTGCCAGCAGGGGGACGGACAGGGGAAGTGGGCCCCAGCATTTT.

This chain connects TRBV7-9 to TRBJ2-1; 7 bases map to TRBD1. V lost 3 bases to trimming and J lost 5 bases; unmatched junction nucleotides: 7. The germline V gene encodes CDR1 SEHNR and CDR2 FQNEAQ (reference sequence). The length of the CDR3 is 15 residues. CDR3 nucleotides: TGTGCCAGCAGCTTGTTTGGGACAGTGAACAATGAGCAGTTCTTC. Its translation is CASSLFGTVNNEQFF.

This clone has only one observation. CDR3 protein: CASSLAGESYEQYF. CDR3 nucleotide sequence: TGTGCCAGCAGTCTAGCGGGAGAGTCCTACGAGCAGTACTTC. The V call is TRBV28, the J call TRBJ2-7, with TRBD2 matching 10 bases. The V segment lost 5 bases and the J segment 1 base; nucleotides outside the gene matches: 2. The length of the CDR3 is 14 residues. CDR1 MDHEN and CDR2 SYDVKM come from the germline V gene.

The chain uses TRBV10-3 and TRBJ2-4; D is ambiguous. CDR3 size: 14 residues. The V end lost 4 bases, the J end lost 1 base, and 8 bases lay between the germline ends. The germline CDR1 and CDR2 sequences are ENHRY and SYGVKD. CDR3 DNA sequence: TGTGCCATCAGTGGCGTCAGTGCCAAAAACATTCAGTACTTC. It encodes CAISGVSAKNIQYF.

The V gene is TRBV7-9, the J gene TRBJ2-2; D unresolved. This CDR3 is 14 amino acids long. Germline CDR1 reads SEHNR; CDR2 reads FQNEAQ (reference sequence). V lost 1 base, J lost 5 bases, and 8 bases lay in between. The CDR3 loop is CASSLDPPTGELFF. CDR3 bases: TGTGCCAGCAGCTTAGACCCCCCAACCGGGGAGCTGTTTTTT.

This chain connects TRBV21-1 to TRBJ2-7. TRBV21-1 is noted as a pseudogene. This CDR3 contains 16 residues. In nucleotides, the CDR3 is TGTGCCAGCAGCAAAGGAGGACCTCCGAGCTCCTACGAGCAGTACTTC. It specifies CASSKGGPPSSYEQYF.

The V and J genes are TRBV5-6 and TRBJ2-7; a weak D match, TRBD2 (6 bases). Per germline, CDR1 SGHDT and CDR2 YYEEEE. This CDR3 comprises 14 residues. Trimming stripped 4 bases from V and 4 bases from J, with 15 bases between. This CDR3 is CASSLRDWIYEQYF. The CDR3 nucleotides are TGTGCCAGCAGCCTCCGGGACTGGATATACGAGCAGTACTTC.

The chain employs TRBV7-2 and TRBJ2-7; 9 nucleotides match TRBD1. The CDR3 consists of 15 residues. Germline-derived CDR1 and CDR2 are SGHTA and FQGNSA. Trimming removed 4 bases from V and 2 bases from J; junction bases left unmatched: 6. The CDR3 sequence is CASSWPGTGTYEQYF. In nucleotides, the CDR3 is TGTGCCAGCAGCTGGCCTGGGACAGGGACCTACGAGCAGTACTTC.

The chain carries TRBV5-4 and TRBJ2-7; 7 bases line up with TRBD1. Germline V gene lookup returns CDR1 SGHNT and CDR2 YYREEE (reference sequence). With 3 bases clipped from V and 1 base from J, the junction kept 7 bases outside the gene matches. The CDR3 totals 15 residues. The CDR3 DNA is TGTGCCAGCAGCTACCGGACAGGCAGTTCCTACGAGCAGTACTTC. The encoded protein is CASSYRTGSSYEQYF.

For this clone: At one of its ends the junction is not consistent with the germline gene, which may arise from a read error. J is TRBJ1-1 and V is TRBV19; D is uncertain. The CDR3 covers 13 residues. Looked up from germline, CDR1 is LNHDA and CDR2 is SQIVND (reference sequence). CDR3 amino acids: CASSVEMNTEAFF. For the CDR3, the DNA is TGTGCCAGTAGTGTAGAAATGAACACTGAAGCTTTCTTT.

This clone came up once. Other DNA sequences in this specimen translate into the identical CDR3. This chain connects TRBV28 to TRBJ1-1; possible D gene TRBD1, 6 bases. Looked up from germline, CDR1 is MDHEN and CDR2 is SYDVKM. V dropped 6 bases and J dropped 4 bases, with 15 bases sitting between them. There are 14 residues in the CDR3. The CDR3 loop reads CASSLWGGGTEAFF. CDR3 DNA sequence: TGTGCCAGCAGCCTATGGGGGGGCGGCACTGAAGCTTTCTTT. Filled out from reference TRBV28 and TRBJ1-1, the complete variable domain reads DVKVTQSSRYLVKRTGEKVFLECVQDMDHENMFWYRQDPGLGLRLIYFSYDVKMKEKGDIPEGYSVSREKKERFSLILESASTNQTSMYLCASSLWGGGTEAFFGQGTRLTVV.

The chain employs TRBV9 and TRBJ2-5; maybe TRBD2 (6 bases). The germline V gene has CDR1 SGDLS and CDR2 YYNGEE. This CDR3 region has 14 residues. Trimming removed 4 bases from V and 1 base from J, with 11 bases in between. CDR3 coding DNA: TGTGCCAGCAGCCCTCTAGCGACCCAAGAGACCCAGTACTTC. It translates to CASSPLATQETQYF.

The chain uses TRBV4-1 and TRBJ2-6; 7 bases are a match to TRBD1. The germline gives CDR1 MGHRA, CDR2 YSYEKL. J gave up 0 bases and V 4 bases, and 6 bases lay outside the gene matches. The CDR3 is 17 amino acids. The CDR3 DNA is TGCGCCAGCAGCCCGAAGGACAGGTCCTCTGGGGCCAACGTCCTGACTTTC. Residues: CASSPKDRSSGANVLTF.

This clone appeared once. This rearrangement joins TRBV7-3 to TRBJ2-7; weak D call: TRBD1 (6 bases). In germline, CDR1 is SGHTA, CDR2 FQGTGA. Trimming left V 0 bases short and J 2 bases short, with 11 bases between. This CDR3 spans 15 amino acids. As DNA, the CDR3 is TGTGCCAGCAGCTTAACGCGGACAGATACCTACGAGCAGTACTTC. Its protein is CASSLTRTDTYEQYF.

This chain links TRBV28 with TRBJ1-2; 9 bases fit TRBD1. CDR1 MDHEN and CDR2 SYDVKM come from the germline V gene. V was pared by 6 bases and J by 7 bases, with 9 bases of the junction left unmatched. The CDR3 loop spans 14 amino acids. CDR3 DNA sequence: TGTGCCAGCAGCCCCGCGGACAGGGGAGGTGGCTACACCTTC. Translation: CASSPADRGGGYTF.

In the case of this clone: The sample carries other DNA sequences with the same CDR3. The chain employs TRBV11-1 and TRBJ1-1; 7 bases match TRBD1. CDR1 is SGHAT, CDR2 FQDESV, per germline (reference sequence). The length of the CDR3 is 13 residues. The V and J ends lost 4 bases and 6 bases, in that order; junction bases with no gene match: 5. DNA for the CDR3: TGTGCCAGCAGCTCAGACAGGGTCTCTGAAGCTTTCTTT. The encoded protein is CASSSDRVSEAFF.

The V and J genes are TRBV25-1 and TRBJ2-3; D may correspond to TRBD1 or TRBD2 (5 bases each). V gave up 2 bases and J gave up 1 base, with 10 bases separating them. The CDR3 runs 15 residues. CDR1 and CDR2 from the germline V gene are MGHDK and SYGVNS. As DNA, the CDR3 is TGTGCCAGCAGTGAAATACTAGGGGGCACAGATACGCAGTATTTT. Its protein is CASSEILGGTDTQYF.

For the CDR3, the DNA is TGTGCCAGCAGCGGAAGACTAGCGGGGCCCTACGAGCAGTACTTC. It codes for CASSGRLAGPYEQYF. The chain couples TRBV7-9 to TRBJ2-7, with 11 bases that match TRBD2. Trimming cost V 5 bases and J 2 bases; bases outside gene matches: 5. This CDR3 has 15 amino acids. Germline V gene sequence: CDR1 SEHNR, CDR2 FQNEAQ (reference sequence).

The CDR3 DNA reads as TGTGCCAGCAGGACGGGGACAGGAACCTACGAGCAGTACTTC. Amino acids: CASRTGTGTYEQYF. The rearrangement links TRBV25-1 to TRBJ2-7; 8 positions agree with TRBD1. In germline, CDR1 is MGHDK, CDR2 SYGVNS. V lost 6 bases and J lost 2; bases outside the gene matches: 6. The CDR3 extends over 14 amino acids.

This chain uses TRBV25-1 with TRBJ1-2, with D perhaps matching TRBD1 (6 bases). The V gene's germline CDR1 is MGHDK and CDR2 SYGVNS. The V gene lost 7 bases and the J gene lost 4 bases, with 16 bases spanning the gap. The CDR3 covers 14 residues. The CDR3: CASTPRGGFYGYTF. For the CDR3, the DNA is TGTGCCAGCACCCCCCGAGGGGGGTTCTATGGCTACACCTTC.

This rearrangement joins TRBV7-6 to TRBJ2-1; D may be TRBD1 or TRBD2 (5 bases each). Germline assignment: CDR1 SGHVS and CDR2 FNYEAQ. The CDR3 contains 16 residues. V lost 5 bases and J lost 4, with 18 bases in between. CDR3 bases: TGTGCCAGCAGCCACGCGGTAGGGACGCTGTACAATGAGCAGTTCTTC. This encodes CASSHAVGTLYNEQFF.

The chain recombines TRBV4-1 with TRBJ1-1; TRBD1 might be the D (5 bases). The CDR3 spans 15 residues. V shed 1 base and J shed 4 bases, with 13 bases lying between them. CDR1 and CDR2 from the germline V gene are MGHRA and YSYEKL. This CDR3 is CASSQGWAGTTEAFF. CDR3 coding DNA: TGCGCCAGCAGCCAAGGGTGGGCTGGGACCACTGAAGCTTTCTTT.